These T cell receptor beta chains were read from a single sample in a study of blood T cell repertoires in COVID-19. TCRdb's table, derived via immunoSEQ multiplex PCR, lists solely in-frame clones and lacks some. The sample yields around 100,000 clones, around nine tenths seen once. Material: peripheral blood. All receptors come from a human donor in a cohort sampled during active COVID-19. CDR3s include the opening cysteine and the closing phenylalanine or tryptophan. Fields, in order: V gene, D gene, J gene, clone size, CDR3 protein, CDR3 DNA. The D gene is left open where the match is weak. The size entry is marked missing in some rows and otherwise reads once, few, many or a size class.

>TRBV4-1|TRBD2|TRBJ2-1|-
CASSPIASGSYNEQFF
TGCGCCAGCAGTCCAATCGCTAGCGGCTCCTACAATGAGCAGTTCTTC
>TRBV28|-|TRBJ2-7|-
CASSHAMPGYEQYF
TGTGCCAGCAGTCACGCGATGCCCGGCTACGAGCAGTACTTC
>TRBV2|TRBD1|TRBJ2-7|-
CASGGTGGGEQYF
TGTGCCAGCGGGGGGACAGGGGGCGGCGAGCAGTACTTC
>TRBV23-1|-|TRBJ2-5|once
CATRRGRAGETQYF
TGCGCCACCCGTAGGGGGAGGGCCGGGGAGACCCAGTACTTC
>TRBV2|-|TRBJ1-1|once
CASSEVAGFTEAFF
TGTGCCAGCAGTGAAGTTGCGGGATTCACTGAAGCTTTCTTT
>TRBV27|-|TRBJ2-1|-
CASHRQTGSVSYNEQFF
TGTGCCAGCCATCGTCAGACAGGTTCGGTCTCCTACAATGAGCAGTTCTTC
>TRBV5-4|TRBD1|TRBJ1-4|-
CASSTRTGPNEKLFF
TGTGCCAGCAGCACAAGGACAGGCCCGAATGAAAAACTGTTTTTT
>TRBV6-5|-|TRBJ2-7|-
CASIDTDSNYEQYF
TGTGCCAGCATAGATACGGACTCGAACTACGAGCAGTACTTC
>TRBV9|-|TRBJ2-1|-
CASSVAEYNEQFF
TGTGCCAGCAGCGTCGCAGAATACAATGAGCAGTTCTTC
>TRBV2|TRBD2|TRBJ2-1|once
CASRRPRTSGKGRNEQFF
TGTGCCAGCAGGCGCCCGAGGACTAGCGGGAAGGGGAGGAATGAGCAGTTCTTC
>TRBV27|-|TRBJ2-7|-
CASKGGATYEQYF
TGTGCCAGCAAGGGGGGGGCGACCTACGAGCAGTACTTC
>TRBV5-1|-|TRBJ1-4|-
CASSLAPNEKLFF
TGCGCCAGCAGCTTGGCCCCGAATGAAAAACTGTTTTTT
>TRBV6-6|TRBD2|TRBJ2-7|-
CASSYHREESYEQYF
TGTGCCAGCAGTTATCACCGGGAGGAATCCTACGAGCAGTACTTC
>TRBV6-5|-|TRBJ2-4|-
CASAPIRGKKNIQYF
TGTGCCAGCGCCCCTATCCGCGGAAAAAAAAACATTCAGTACTTC
>TRBV28|-|TRBJ2-3|-
CASSFRFSGITDTQYF
TGTGCCAGCAGTTTCAGGTTCAGCGGTATCACAGATACGCAGTATTTT
>TRBV15|-|TRBJ2-1|-
CATSPRRQDVYNEQFF
TGTGCCACCAGCCCCCGGCGACAGGATGTTTACAATGAGCAGTTCTTC
>TRBV18|TRBD1|TRBJ1-5|few
CASSLDRLNQPQHF
TGTGCCAGCTCACTGGACAGGCTCAATCAGCCCCAGCATTTT
>TRBV11-2|-|TRBJ2-2|-
CASSVGGTGELFF
TGTGCCAGCAGTGTAGGGGGCACCGGGGAGCTGTTTTTT
>TRBV30|-|TRBJ2-7|once
CAWSVLKEHEQYF
TGTGCCTGGAGTGTACTAAAGGAACACGAGCAGTACTTC
>TRBV30|-|TRBJ2-2|-
CAWSQFPGELFF
TGTGCCTGGAGTCAGTTCCCCGGGGAGCTGTTTTTT
>TRBV14|TRBD2|TRBJ2-2|-
CASSQAGGPTGELFF
TGTGCCAGCAGCCAAGCGGGAGGGCCCACCGGGGAGCTGTTTTTT
>TRBV7-2|TRBD2|TRBJ2-7|-
CASSSRLAGVGEQYF
TGTGCCAGCAGCTCCCGACTAGCGGGAGTAGGGGAGCAGTACTTC
>TRBV9|TRBD2|TRBJ2-1|-
CASSLGDGLAGYNEQFF
TGTGCCAGCAGCTTAGGGGATGGGCTAGCGGGGTACAATGAGCAGTTCTTC
>TRBV5-1|TRBD1|TRBJ1-1|-
CASSFMRQGDTEAFF
TGCGCCAGCAGCTTCATGCGACAGGGGGACACTGAAGCTTTCTTT
>TRBV7-2|-|TRBJ2-6|-
CASSLGVGANVLTF
TGTGCCAGCAGCCTCGGGGTTGGGGCCAACGTCCTGACTTTC
>TRBV30|TRBD2|TRBJ2-1|-
CAWSLPGLAAYNEQFF
TGTGCCTGGAGTCTTCCGGGACTAGCGGCCTACAATGAGCAGTTCTTC
>TRBV25-1|-|TRBJ2-7|-
CASSGGEYEQYF
TGTGCCAGCAGTGGCGGGGAATACGAGCAGTACTTC
>TRBV28|TRBD1|TRBJ2-7|once
CASTGQGRREYEQYF
TGTGCCAGCACTGGACAGGGGAGGCGTGAGTACGAGCAGTACTTC
>TRBV2|TRBD2|TRBJ2-2|once
CASSRSGGRGELFF
TGTGCCAGCAGCCGATCGGGAGGTCGTGGGGAGCTGTTTTTT
>TRBV28|-|TRBJ2-5|-
CASSPPRRVASEAGTQYF
TGTGCCAGCAGCCCCCCCAGGAGGGTCGCTTCGGAAGCCGGGACCCAGTACTTC
>TRBV2|TRBD2|TRBJ2-1|once
CASSWLAAPNEQFF
TGTGCCAGCAGTTGGCTAGCGGCCCCCAATGAGCAGTTCTTC
>TRBV5-1|-|TRBJ1-5|once
CASSLGGGSNQPQHF
TGCGCCAGCAGCTTGGGCGGTGGTAGCAATCAGCCCCAGCATTTT
>TRBV4-1|TRBD2|TRBJ2-3|-
CASSQEASGVDTQYF
TGCGCCAGCAGCCAAGAGGCTAGCGGGGTAGATACGCAGTATTTT
>TRBV2|-|TRBJ1-6|-
CASSEEGISPLHF
TGTGCCAGCAGTGAAGAGGGGATCTCACCCCTCCACTTT
>TRBV4-2|-|TRBJ1-1|-
CASSQDVDSSRAFF
TGTGCCAGCAGCCAAGATGTGGACAGCAGTAGAGCTTTCTTT
>TRBV12-5|-|TRBJ2-3|-
CASGLVRDGNSYTDTQYF
TGTGCTAGTGGTTTGGTACGGGATGGGAACAGTTACACAGATACGCAGTATTTT
>TRBV6-2/TRBV6-3|-|TRBJ2-1|-
CASSYSRLRDNSYNEQFF
TGTGCCAGCAGTTACTCGCGTCTTAGGGACAACTCCTACAATGAGCAGTTCTTC
>TRBV7-2|-|TRBJ1-2|-
CASSLGYNYGYTF
TGTGCCAGCAGCTTAGGCTATAACTATGGCTACACCTTC
>TRBV27|TRBD1|TRBJ1-3|-
CASSPGTGAGNTIYF
TGTGCCAGCAGTCCTGGGACAGGGGCTGGAAACACCATATATTTT
>TRBV19|TRBD2|TRBJ2-1|-
CASRTPGLAENNEQFF
TGTGCCAGTAGAACACCGGGACTAGCGGAGAACAATGAGCAGTTCTTC
>TRBV6-2/TRBV6-3|TRBD1|TRBJ1-5|-
CASSPGGGQGADQPQHF
TGTGCCAGCAGTCCCGGAGGCGGGCAGGGGGCGGATCAGCCCCAGCATTTT
>TRBV19|TRBD2|TRBJ2-1|-
CASRKTSGLSSYNEQFF
TGTGCCAGTAGGAAGACTAGCGGGTTGAGCTCCTACAATGAGCAGTTCTTC
>TRBV11-2|-|TRBJ1-4|-
CASSLRGGRRLNEKLFF
TGTGCCAGCAGCTTACGGGGGGGCCGGAGGCTTAATGAAAAACTGTTTTTT
>TRBV4-2|-|TRBJ1-3|few
CASSQVVGASGNTIYF
TGTGCCAGCAGCCAAGTCGTGGGGGCTTCTGGAAACACCATATATTTT
>TRBV9|TRBD1|TRBJ2-1|-
CASSVGGQSNEQFF
TGTGCCAGCAGCGTAGGGGGACAGTCCAATGAGCAGTTCTTC
>TRBV18|-|TRBJ1-3|-
CASSPPAENTIYF
TGTGCCAGCTCACCACCCGCGGAGAACACCATATATTTT
>TRBV11-2|-|TRBJ2-7|-
CASSQGGGGAYEQYF
TGTGCCAGCAGCCAGGGGGGTGGCGGAGCCTACGAGCAGTACTTC
>TRBV2|TRBD2|TRBJ2-5|-
CASGRTSQETQYF
TGTGCCAGCGGCCGGACTAGCCAGGAGACCCAGTACTTC
>TRBV9|-|TRBJ2-1|once
CASSRARGIEQFF
TGTGCCAGCAGCCGGGCCCGAGGGATTGAGCAGTTCTTC
>TRBV2|TRBD1|TRBJ1-4|-
CASSGQGGMNEKLFF
TGTGCCAGCAGTGGACAGGGCGGGATGAATGAAAAACTGTTTTTT
>TRBV30|-|TRBJ1-2|-
CAWSAGGSYGYTF
TGTGCCTGGAGCGCCGGGGGTTCCTATGGCTACACCTTC
>TRBV11-2|TRBD2|TRBJ2-7|-
CASITPRTSGRPYEQYF
TGTGCCAGCATCACTCCTAGGACTAGCGGAAGGCCCTACGAGCAGTACTTC
>TRBV6-1|TRBD2|TRBJ2-5|-
CASSDPRGFSGSQGETQYF
TGTGCCAGCAGTGACCCCAGGGGGTTTAGCGGGAGTCAAGGGGAGACCCAGTACTTC
>TRBV28|TRBD1|TRBJ1-2|-
CASSSSGQTLRGYTF
TGTGCCAGCAGTTCGTCGGGACAGACTCTTCGTGGCTACACCTTC
>TRBV11-2|-|TRBJ2-1|-
CASSVPFRGKNNEQFF
TGTGCCAGCAGCGTACCCTTTAGGGGGAAGAACAATGAGCAGTTCTTC
>TRBV6-4|TRBD2|TRBJ2-3|-
CASSWREGDTQYF
TGTGCCAGCAGTTGGAGGGAGGGAGATACGCAGTATTTT